This TCR beta chain was found in a study of PD-1 blockade in classical Hodgkin lymphoma. Of note for this clone: The antigen is not known.

Brentuximab vedotin exposure varied, and every patient relapsed after autologous stem cell transplantation. Clones were sequenced by immunoSEQ multiplex PCR, and TCRdb holds only the in-frame ones, with some missing. The sample comprises about 24,000 clones, roughly 80% of which are singletons, and roughly 8% rests with the top ten. Study-wide results and caveats: A significant rise in TCR diversity was seen by C4D1 for CD4+ cells but not for CD8+ cells.

Trimming removed 9 bases at V and 0 bases at J, with 10 bases between. Germline values: CDR1 SNHLY, CDR2 FYNNEI. The CDR3 totals 13 residues. Sequenced here: peripheral blood mononuclear cells (PBMCs), sampled before the second cycle of nivolumab. The source is a human donor with classical Hodgkin lymphoma. The V and J genes are TRBV2 and TRBJ2-3, with a weak D call TRBD1 (6 bases). CDR3 region: CASMDRSTDTQYF. CDR3 nucleotide sequence: TGTGCCAGTATGGACAGAAGCACAGATACGCAGTATTTT.